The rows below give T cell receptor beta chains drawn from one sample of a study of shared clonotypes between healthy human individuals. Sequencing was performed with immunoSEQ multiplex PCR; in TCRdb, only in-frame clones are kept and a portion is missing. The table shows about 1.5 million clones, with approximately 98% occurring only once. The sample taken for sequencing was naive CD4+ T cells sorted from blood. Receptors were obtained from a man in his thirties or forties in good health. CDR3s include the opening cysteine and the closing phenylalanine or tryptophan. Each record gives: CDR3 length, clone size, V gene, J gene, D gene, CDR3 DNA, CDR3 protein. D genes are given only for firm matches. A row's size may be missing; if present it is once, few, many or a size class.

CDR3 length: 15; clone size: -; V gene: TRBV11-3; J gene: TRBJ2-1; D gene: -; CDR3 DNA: TGTGCCAGCAGCTTAGATAGTGCCAAAGTCGATGAGCAGTTCTTC; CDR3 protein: CASSLDSAKVDEQFF
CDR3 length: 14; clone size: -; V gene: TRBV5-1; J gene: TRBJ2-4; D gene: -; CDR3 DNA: TGCGCCAGCAGCTTGTCGGTAGCCAAAAACATTCAGTACTTC; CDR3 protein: CASSLSVAKNIQYF
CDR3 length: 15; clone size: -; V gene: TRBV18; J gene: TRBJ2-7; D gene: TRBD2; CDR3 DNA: TGTGCCAGCTCACCACCGGGACTAGCGGGAGACGAGCAGTACTTC; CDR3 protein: CASSPPGLAGDEQYF
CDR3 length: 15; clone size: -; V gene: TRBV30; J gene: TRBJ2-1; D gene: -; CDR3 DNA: TGTGCCTGGAGTAGCCTAGCCGCTGGGTACAATGAGCAGTTCTTC; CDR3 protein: CAWSSLAAGYNEQFF
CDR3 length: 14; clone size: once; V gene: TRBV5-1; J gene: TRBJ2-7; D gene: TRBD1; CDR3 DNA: TGCGCCAGCAGCACCGGGACAGTTACCTACGAGCAGTACTTC; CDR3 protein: CASSTGTVTYEQYF
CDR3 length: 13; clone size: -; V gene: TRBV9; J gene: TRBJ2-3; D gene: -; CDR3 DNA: TGTGCCAGCAGCCCCACGCCCACAGATACGCAGTATTTT; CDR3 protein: CASSPTPTDTQYF
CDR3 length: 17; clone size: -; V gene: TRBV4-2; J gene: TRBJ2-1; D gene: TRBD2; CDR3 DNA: TGTGCCAGCAGCCCCATGGGGGGACTAGCGGCCGAGGATGAGCAGTTCTTC; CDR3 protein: CASSPMGGLAAEDEQFF
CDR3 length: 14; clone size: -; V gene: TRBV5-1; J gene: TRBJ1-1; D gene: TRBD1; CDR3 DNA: TGCGCCAGCAGCTTACAGGGGCCTAACACTGAAGCTTTCTTT; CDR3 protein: CASSLQGPNTEAFF
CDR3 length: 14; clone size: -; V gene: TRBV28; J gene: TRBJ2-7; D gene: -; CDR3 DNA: TGTGCCAGCAATGGGGGCGGCTACTCCTACGAGCAGTACTTC; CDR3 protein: CASNGGGYSYEQYF
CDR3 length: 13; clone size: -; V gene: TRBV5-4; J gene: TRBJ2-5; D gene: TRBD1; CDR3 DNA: TGTGCCAGCAGCCGGGGACAGCAAGAGACCCAGTACTTC; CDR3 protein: CASSRGQQETQYF
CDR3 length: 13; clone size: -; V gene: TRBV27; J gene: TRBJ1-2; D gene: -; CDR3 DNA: TGTGCCAGTTCACCCAGGGTACTGAGTGGCTACACCTTC; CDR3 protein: CASSPRVLSGYTF
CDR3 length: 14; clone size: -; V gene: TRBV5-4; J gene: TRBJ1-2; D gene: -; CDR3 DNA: TGTGCCAGCAGCTTGGGCCTAGCGACTGATGGCTACACCTTC; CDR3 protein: CASSLGLATDGYTF
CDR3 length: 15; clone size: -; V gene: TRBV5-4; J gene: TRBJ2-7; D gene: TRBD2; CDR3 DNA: TGTGCCAGCAGTTTCAGCGGGGGAGAGTACTACGAGCAGTACTTC; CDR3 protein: CASSFSGGEYYEQYF
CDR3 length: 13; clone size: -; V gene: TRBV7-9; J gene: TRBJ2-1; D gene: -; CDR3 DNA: TGTGCCAGCAGCTTAGCTGGGGTTCGTGAGCAGTTCTTC; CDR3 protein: CASSLAGVREQFF
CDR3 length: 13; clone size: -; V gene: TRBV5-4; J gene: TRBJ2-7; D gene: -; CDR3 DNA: TGTGCCAGCAGCCCGGCCGGGGGCTACGAGCAGTACTTC; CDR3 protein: CASSPAGGYEQYF
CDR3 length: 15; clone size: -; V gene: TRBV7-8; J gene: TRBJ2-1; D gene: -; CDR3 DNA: TGTGCCAGCAGCCGTCCCAGGCAGACCTACAATGAGCAGTTCTTC; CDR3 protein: CASSRPRQTYNEQFF
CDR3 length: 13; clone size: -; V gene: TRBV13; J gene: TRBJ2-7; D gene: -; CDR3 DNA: TGTGCCAGCAGCGAATTCGGTCCCCACGAGCAGTACTTC; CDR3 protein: CASSEFGPHEQYF
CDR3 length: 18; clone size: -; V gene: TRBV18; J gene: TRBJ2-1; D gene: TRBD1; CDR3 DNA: TGTGCCAGCTCACCAAGAAGTAGGACGGGACAGGGTTTCCATGAGCAGTTCTTC; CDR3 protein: CASSPRSRTGQGFHEQFF
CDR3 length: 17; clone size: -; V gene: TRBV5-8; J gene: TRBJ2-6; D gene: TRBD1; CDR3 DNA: TGTGCCAGCAGCTTCGGGACAGGCGGCCCTGGGGCCAACGTCCTGACTTTC; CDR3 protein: CASSFGTGGPGANVLTF
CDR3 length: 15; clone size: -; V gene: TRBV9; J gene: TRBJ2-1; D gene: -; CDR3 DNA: TGTGCCAGCAGCGCCTCACTCACTCTAGCCGATGAGCAGTTCTTC; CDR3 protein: CASSASLTLADEQFF
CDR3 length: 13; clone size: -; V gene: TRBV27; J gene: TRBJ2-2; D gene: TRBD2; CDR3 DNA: TGTGCCAGCAGTCGACTAGCGACCGGGGAGCTGTTTTTT; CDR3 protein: CASSRLATGELFF
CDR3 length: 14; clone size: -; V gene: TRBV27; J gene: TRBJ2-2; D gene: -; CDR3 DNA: TGTGCCAGCAGTTTAAGGCTACACACCGGGGAGCTGTTTTTT; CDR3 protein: CASSLRLHTGELFF
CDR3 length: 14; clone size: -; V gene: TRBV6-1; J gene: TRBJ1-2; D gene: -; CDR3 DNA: TGTGCCAGCAGTGAACTTTTGACGGCGAACGGGGGCACCTTC; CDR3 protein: CASSELLTANGGTF
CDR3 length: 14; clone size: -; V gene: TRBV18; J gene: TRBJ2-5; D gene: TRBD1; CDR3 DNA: TGTGCCAGCTCACCCGGACAGGGGGCAGAGACCCAGTACTTC; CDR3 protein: CASSPGQGAETQYF
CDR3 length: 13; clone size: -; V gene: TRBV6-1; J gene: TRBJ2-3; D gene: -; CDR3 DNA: TGTGCCAGCAGTGAGGGGCCGGCAGATACGCAGTATTTT; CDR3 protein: CASSEGPADTQYF
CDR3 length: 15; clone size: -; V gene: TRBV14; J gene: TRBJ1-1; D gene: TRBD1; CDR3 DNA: TGTGCCAGCAGCCGGCGGACAGGGAAGAACACTGAAGCTTTCTTT; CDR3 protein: CASSRRTGKNTEAFF
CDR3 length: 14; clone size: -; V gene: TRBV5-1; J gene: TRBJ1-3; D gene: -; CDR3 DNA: TGCGCCAGCAGCTTCCGGGGACAAGGAAACACCATATATTTT; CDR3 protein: CASSFRGQGNTIYF
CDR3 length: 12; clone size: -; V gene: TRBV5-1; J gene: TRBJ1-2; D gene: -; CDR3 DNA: TGCGCCAGCAGCCCTACGGCCTATGGCTACACCTTC; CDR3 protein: CASSPTAYGYTF
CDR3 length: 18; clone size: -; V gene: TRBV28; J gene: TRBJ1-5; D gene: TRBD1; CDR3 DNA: TGTGCCAGCAGACATACTACAGGGGCGGTTATGAGCAATCAGCCCCAGCATTTT; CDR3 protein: CASRHTTGAVMSNQPQHF
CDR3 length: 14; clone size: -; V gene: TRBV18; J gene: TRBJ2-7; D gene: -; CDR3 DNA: TGTGCCAGCTCCTCCGGACAGTCGTTCTACGAGCAGTACTTC; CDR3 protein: CASSSGQSFYEQYF
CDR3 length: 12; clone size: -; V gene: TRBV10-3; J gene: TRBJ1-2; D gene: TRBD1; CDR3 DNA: TGTGCCATCAGTCAGACAGGGGAAGGCTACACCTTC; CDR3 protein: CAISQTGEGYTF
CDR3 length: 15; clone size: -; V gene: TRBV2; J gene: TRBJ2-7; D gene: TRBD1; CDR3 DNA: TGTGCCAGCAGCGCGGACAGGCTCCTATGGGGCGAGCAGTACTTC; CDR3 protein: CASSADRLLWGEQYF
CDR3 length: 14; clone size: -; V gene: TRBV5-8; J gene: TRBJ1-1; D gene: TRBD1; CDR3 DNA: TGTGCCAGCAGCTTGGGACAGGGTATACCTGAAGCTTTCTTT; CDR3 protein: CASSLGQGIPEAFF
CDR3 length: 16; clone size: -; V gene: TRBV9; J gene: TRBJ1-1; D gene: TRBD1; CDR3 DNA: TGTGCCAGCAGCGGAACAGGGGATGGTGTGAACACTGAAGCTTTCTTT; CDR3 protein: CASSGTGDGVNTEAFF
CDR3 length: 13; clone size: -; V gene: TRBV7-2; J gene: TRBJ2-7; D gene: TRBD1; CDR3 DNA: TGTGCCAGCAGCACCCGGACAGGGTGGGAGCAGTACTTC; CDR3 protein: CASSTRTGWEQYF